These 26 T cell receptor beta chains were all obtained from the same sample, sequenced in a study of regulatory T cells in long-lasting Graves disease. CDR3 regions were amplified by Arm-PCR using iRepertoire HTBI primers to build TCR beta libraries. TCRdb analysed the multiplex PCR reads with MiXCR anew, one entry per CDR3 protein. The sample has hundreds of thousands of distinct CDR3 sequences, about 16% seen once; the top ten hold roughly 25%. The time point is: newly diagnosed GD, antithyroid drugs for less than 3 months. PBMC-derived RNA was used for the TCR library. This sample was shared with a second study, whose subject was T cells in Graves' hyperthyroidism and ophthalmopathy.

Sample: peripheral blood mononuclear cells (PBMCs), taken at new diagnosis, from a patient treated with antithyroid drugs. These receptors all come from a woman aged 35-65 years with Graves disease.

There are a few counts of this clonotype. The V call is TRBV2, the J call TRBJ2-5; TRBD2 might be the D (5 bases). Germline V gives CDR1 SNHLY, CDR2 FYNNEI. This CDR3 contains 15 residues. The V and J ends lost 2 bases and 2 bases respectively, with 12 bases between them. The CDR3 is CASSEKGPGQETQYF. CDR3 sequence (DNA): TGTGCCAGCAGTGAAAAAGGCCCGGGGCAAGAGACCCAGTACTTC.

This clonotype was seen a handful of times. This sequence joins TRBV4-1 and TRBJ2-5; TRBD1 or TRBD2 may be the D gene (6 bases each). Trimming took 2 bases from V and 4 from J, leaving 14 bases between them. Germline values: CDR1 MGHRA, CDR2 YSYEKL. CDR3 length: 15 amino acids. The CDR3 loop reads CASSQPDRRGETQYF. CDR3 DNA: TGCGCCAGCAGCCAACCTGACAGGAGGGGAGAGACCCAGTACTTC.

This clonotype was recorded many times. V is TRBV6-5 and J is TRBJ2-7, with 9 bases matching TRBD1. The ends lost 0 bases at V and 5 bases at J; junction bases unmatched: 2. This CDR3 contains 14 residues. CDR1 and CDR2 from the germline V gene are MNHEY and SVGAGI. CDR3 loop: CASSYSRTGDEQYF. The CDR3 nucleotides are TGTGCCAGCAGTTACTCTCGGACAGGGGACGAGCAGTACTTC.

This clonotype occurred many times. This chain uses TRBV2 with TRBJ1-1, with 9 nucleotides matching TRBD1. Germline V lookup: CDR1 SNHLY, CDR2 FYNNEI. V shed 7 bases, J shed 1 base, and the junction held 4 bases outside the gene matches. CDR3 length: 14 amino acids. DNA for the CDR3: TGTGCCAGCAAATCGACAGGGGGGAACACTGAAGCTTTCTTT. Its protein is CASKSTGGNTEAFF.

Concerning this clonotype itself: This may be a read error, as it is one base from a much larger clone. The chain uses TRBV12-3 or TRBV12-4 and TRBJ1-1, with a weak D call TRBD1 (6 bases). The CDR3 sequence is 14 residues long. CDR3 DNA: TGTGCCAGCGCGTCTACGCGACAGGCGGCTGAAGCTCTCTTT. As protein: CASASTRQAAEALF.

This clonotype was picked up many times. This chain connects TRBV12-3 or TRBV12-4 to TRBJ2-7; no clear D. Trimming removed 5 bases from V and 6 bases from J, with 11 bases in between. The CDR3 contains 12 residues. This CDR3 reads CASSALSGEQYF. CDR3 DNA: TGTGCCAGCAGTGCCCTTTCAGGCGAGCAGTACTTC.

The sample holds many counts of this clonotype. The V and J genes are TRBV5-1 and TRBJ2-3; the D call may be TRBD1 or TRBD2 (5 bases each). V shed 7 bases and J shed 13 bases, with 22 bases lying between them. CDR1 is SGHRS, CDR2 YFSETQ, per germline. The CDR3 spans 13 residues. The CDR3 reads CASRDHADSTEYF. CDR3 nucleotides: TGCGCCAGCCGGGACCACGCCGACTCCACAGAGTATTTT.

This clonotype was seen many times. The rearrangement joins TRBV3-1 to TRBJ2-5; TRBD1 aligns across 7 bases. This CDR3 is built from 16 residues. With 5 bases clipped from V and 5 bases from J, the junction kept 14 bases outside the gene matches. Germline V CDR1 and CDR2: LGHDT, YNNKEL (reference sequence). The CDR3 DNA reads as TGTGCCAGCAGCAACCGGGACAGCTACGCAGGGGAGACCCAGTACTTC. This encodes CASSNRDSYAGETQYF.

This chain connects TRBV10-3 to TRBJ1-2; TRBD1 aligns across 7 bases. Germline lookup yields CDR1 ENHRY and CDR2 SYGVKD. This CDR3 contains 14 residues. V dropped 6 bases and J dropped 4; count of bases not matched to a gene: 8. CDR3 DNA sequence: TGTGCCATCAGCGCGGCAGGGGGTGCCTATGGCTACACCTTC. This encodes CAISAAGGAYGYTF.

V and J are TRBV5-1 and TRBJ1-6; D is undetermined. CDR3 size: 15 residues. Trimming removed 4 bases from V and 5 bases from J, with 13 bases in between. CDR1 is SGHRS, CDR2 YFSETQ, per germline. This CDR3 reads CASSPLSPDNSPLHF. The CDR3, as DNA: TGCGCCAGCAGCCCCCTCTCTCCAGATAATTCACCCCTCCACTTT. Combining the CDR3 with reference TRBV5-1 and TRBJ1-6 gives the whole variable domain KAGVTQTPRYLIKTRGQQVTLSCSPISGHRSVSWYQQTPGQGLQFLFEYFSETQRNKGNFPGRFSGRQFSNSRSEMNVSTLELGDSALYLCASSPLSPDNSPLHFGNGTRLTVT.

This clonotype was counted between two and nine times. This chain uses TRBV7-9 with TRBJ1-1; TRBD1 matches 12 bases. J gave up 7 bases and V 4 bases, and 7 bases lay outside the gene matches. The CDR3 sequence is 15 residues long. In germline, CDR1 is SEHNR, CDR2 FQNEAQ (reference sequence). The CDR3 sequence: CASSWDRGLPLEAFF. In DNA, the CDR3 is TGTGCCAGCAGCTGGGACAGGGGGCTACCTCTTGAAGCTTTCTTT.

J is TRBJ2-5 and V is TRBV11-2; 11 nucleotides line up with TRBD2. The CDR3 has 16 residues. V dropped 2 bases and J dropped 0; count of bases not matched to a gene: 2. Germline loops: CDR1 SGHAT, CDR2 FQNNGV. The chain's CDR3 is CASSLSSGGYQETQYF. CDR3 DNA sequence: TGTGCCAGCAGCTTATCTAGCGGGGGGTACCAAGAGACCCAGTACTTC.

This clonotype was seen more than once but under ten times. The chain recombines TRBV24-1 with TRBJ2-7; possible D gene TRBD1, 6 bases. Germline V lookup: CDR1 KGHDR, CDR2 SFDVKD. CDR3 length: 14 residues. Trimming removed 10 bases from V and 3 bases from J, with 18 bases in between. Written as DNA, the CDR3 is TGTGCCACTAGCCGAACAGGGCACCTCTACGAGCAGTACTTC. Translation: CATSRTGHLYEQYF.

This clonotype has only a few counts. This rearrangement joins TRBV6-1 to TRBJ2-7; the D call may be TRBD1 or TRBD2 (6 bases each). Germline CDR1 is MNHNS and CDR2 is SASEGT. V was clipped by 11 bases and J by 0 bases, with 14 bases between them. The CDR3 length is 13 residues. DNA for the CDR3: TGTGCCTTGGGAAGGGGGGACTCCTACGAGCAGTACTTC. Its translation: CALGRGDSYEQYF.

This clonotype was observed a handful of times. Written as DNA, the CDR3 is TGTGCCAGCAGCCTCAGGACTAGCGGGGGGGCTACGCAGTATTTT. Residues: CASSLRTSGGATQYF. The rearrangement joins TRBV7-9 to TRBJ2-3; 15 nucleotides agree with TRBD2. With V trimmed by 5 bases and J by 8 bases, 5 bases remained unmatched. The CDR3 runs to 15 residues. Germline assignment: CDR1 SEHNR and CDR2 FQNEAQ (reference sequence).

This clonotype was seen only a few times. The chain recombines TRBV6-1 with TRBJ2-3, with D perhaps matching TRBD2 (5 bases). The germline CDR1 and CDR2 sequences are MNHNS and SASEGT. The length of the CDR3 is 12 residues. Trimming left V 7 bases short and J 5 bases short, with 10 bases between. The CDR3 bases are TGTGCCAGCACGAGGGATCAAGATACGCAGTATTTT. It yields the protein CASTRDQDTQYF.

At least ten counts were recorded for this clonotype. The chain combines TRBV7-6 with TRBJ1-1; the D gene is possibly TRBD1 (5 bases). Germline values: CDR1 SGHVS, CDR2 FNYEAQ. This CDR3 is 13 amino acids long. Between the trimmed V and J ends, which lost 5 bases and 8 bases, there was a span of 15 bases. The CDR3 region is CASSPRDGLEAFF. CDR3 DNA: TGTGCCAGCAGCCCAAGGGACGGTCTGGAAGCTTTCTTT.

CDR3 region: CASTTSALRETQYF. The CDR3 DNA is TGTGCCAGCACGACGTCGGCCCTCCGGGAGACCCAGTACTTC. The chain uses TRBV12-3 or TRBV12-4 and TRBJ2-5; D is undetermined. The germline V and J ends were trimmed by 7 bases and 5 bases, with 17 bases remaining between them. There are 14 residues in the CDR3.

This clonotype was seen at least ten times. CDR3 sequence (DNA): TGTGCCAGCAGCTTAGAGGCCCCACCAGCAGATACGCAGTATTTT. Protein sequence: CASSLEAPPADTQYF. J is TRBJ2-3 and V is TRBV7-9; D gene ambiguous. The CDR3 has 15 amino acids. V was trimmed by 1 base and J by 4 bases, leaving 12 bases between them. The V gene's germline CDR1 is SEHNR and CDR2 FQNEAQ (reference sequence).

This clonotype was detected a few times. The J gene is TRBJ2-3, the V gene TRBV19, with 11 bases aligning to TRBD2. CDR3 length: 21 residues. The V and J ends lost 6 bases and 0 bases, in that order; junction bases with no gene match: 20. Germline V lookup: CDR1 LNHDA, CDR2 SQIVND (reference sequence). The CDR3 region is CASRTSGAMVPRPVSTDTQYF. The CDR3 nucleotides are TGTGCCAGTAGGACTAGCGGGGCCATGGTACCGAGGCCAGTTAGCACAGATACGCAGTATTTT. The full variable domain, completed using reference TRBV19 and TRBJ2-3, is DGGITQSPKYLFRKEGQNVTLSCEQNLNHDAMYWYRQDPGQGLRLIYYSQIVNDFQKGDIAEGYSVSREKKESFPLTVTSAQKNPTAFYLCASRTSGAMVPRPVSTDTQYFGPGTRLTVL.

CDR3: CASSQGGREETQYF. The CDR3 bases are TGCGCCAGCAGCCAAGGAGGCAGAGAAGAGACCCAGTACTTC. The genes are TRBV4-1 and TRBJ2-5; D is unclear. Germline-derived CDR1 and CDR2 are MGHRA and YSYEKL. The CDR3 loop spans 14 amino acids. The ends were cut back, 1 base at V and 3 bases at J, with 9 bases in the middle.

This chain links TRBV12-5 with TRBJ2-4, with 9 nucleotides matching TRBD1. The V gene's germline CDR1 is LGHNT and CDR2 FRNRAP. V dropped 1 base and J dropped 8; count of bases not matched to a gene: 9. This CDR3 is built from 16 residues. Here the CDR3 reads CASGLDVGQGLDIQYF. The CDR3 nucleotides are TGTGCTAGTGGTTTGGATGTGGGACAGGGTCTGGACATTCAGTACTTC.

In this sample, this clonotype turned up many times. The chain is built from TRBV9 and TRBJ2-7, with 9 bases matching TRBD1. V trimming: 3 bases; J trimming: 0 bases; junction bases outside the gene matches: 10. The CDR3 contains 17 residues. CDR1 SGDLS and CDR2 YYNGEE come from the germline V gene. DNA of the CDR3: TGTGCCAGCAGCGCAACAGGGGGCCGAGACATCTCCTACGAGCAGTACTTC. Translation gives CASSATGGRDISYEQYF.

Ten or more counts support this clonotype. The chain is built from TRBV20-1 and TRBJ2-3, with TRBD2 as a possible D gene (6 bases). Deletions cut 1 base from V and 0 bases from J, with 20 bases between. Germline CDR1 DFQATT, CDR2 SNEGSKA (reference sequence). This CDR3 region has 18 residues. The CDR3 DNA reads TGCAGTGCTAGAGCAGCACCAGGGCTAGCGACTAGCACAGATACGCAGTATTTT. It translates to CSARAAPGLATSTDTQYF.

At least ten counts were recorded for this clonotype. The CDR3 here is CASSMGELSYEQYF. CDR3 coding DNA: TGTGCCAGCAGTATGGGGGAACTCTCCTACGAGCAGTACTTC. The J gene is TRBJ2-7, the V gene TRBV6-1; either TRBD1 or TRBD2 may supply D (5 bases each). CDR3 length equals 14 residues. V lost 5 bases and J lost 0, with 11 bases in between. The germline CDR1 and CDR2 sequences are MNHNS and SASEGT.

As to this clonotype: One end of the junction fails to match germline, which may point to a read error. The CDR3 region is CANSSILGLYGYTF. The CDR3 nucleotides are TGTGCCAACAGTTCTATACTCGGGCTTTATGGCTACACCTTC. The rearrangement joins TRBV28 to TRBJ1-2; D not certain. Looked up from germline, CDR1 is MDHEN and CDR2 is SYDVKM. CDR3 length: 14 residues.